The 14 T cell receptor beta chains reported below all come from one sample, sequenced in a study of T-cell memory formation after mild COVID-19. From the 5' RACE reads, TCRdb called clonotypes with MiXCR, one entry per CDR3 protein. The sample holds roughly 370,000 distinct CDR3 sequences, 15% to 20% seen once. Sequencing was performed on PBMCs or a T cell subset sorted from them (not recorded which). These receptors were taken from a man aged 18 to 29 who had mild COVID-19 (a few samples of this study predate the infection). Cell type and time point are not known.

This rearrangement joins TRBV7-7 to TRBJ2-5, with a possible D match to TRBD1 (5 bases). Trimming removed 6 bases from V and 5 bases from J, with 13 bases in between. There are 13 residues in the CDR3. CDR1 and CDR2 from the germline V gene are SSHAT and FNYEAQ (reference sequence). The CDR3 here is CASRPDTVETQYF. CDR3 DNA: TGTGCCAGCAGACCGGACACGGTGGAGACCCAGTACTTC.

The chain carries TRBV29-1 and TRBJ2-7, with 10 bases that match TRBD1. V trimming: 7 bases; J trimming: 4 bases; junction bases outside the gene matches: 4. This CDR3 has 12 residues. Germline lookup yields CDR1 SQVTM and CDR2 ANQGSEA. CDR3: CSAGQGWYEQYF. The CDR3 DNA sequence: TGCAGCGCGGGACAGGGGTGGTACGAGCAGTACTTC.

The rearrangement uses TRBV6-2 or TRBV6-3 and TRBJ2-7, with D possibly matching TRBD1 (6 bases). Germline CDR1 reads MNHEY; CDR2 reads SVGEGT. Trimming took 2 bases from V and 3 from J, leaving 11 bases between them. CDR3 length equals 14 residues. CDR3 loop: CASSYGGSLYEQYF. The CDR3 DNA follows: TGTGCCAGCAGTTACGGGGGCAGCCTCTACGAGCAGTACTTC.

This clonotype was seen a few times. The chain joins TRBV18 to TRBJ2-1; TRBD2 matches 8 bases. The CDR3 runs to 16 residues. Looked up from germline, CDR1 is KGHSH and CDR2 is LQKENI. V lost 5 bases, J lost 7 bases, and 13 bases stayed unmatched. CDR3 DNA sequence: TGTGCCAGCTCAGCTGACCTCCTAGCGGGCCTAAATGAGCAGTTCTTC. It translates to CASSADLLAGLNEQFF.

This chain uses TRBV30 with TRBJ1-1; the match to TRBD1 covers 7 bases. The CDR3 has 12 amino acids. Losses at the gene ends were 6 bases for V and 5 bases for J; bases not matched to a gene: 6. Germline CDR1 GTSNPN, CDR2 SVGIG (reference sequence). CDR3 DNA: TGTGCCTGCCGACTGACAGGGACTGAAGCTTTCTTT. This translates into CACRLTGTEAFF.

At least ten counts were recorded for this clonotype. The CDR3 loop reads CASSLPGKEQYV. CDR3 in DNA: TGTGCCAGCAGCCTACCAGGGAAGGAGCAGTACGTC. The chain combines TRBV6-2 or TRBV6-3 with TRBJ2-7, with D tentatively TRBD1 (5 bases). V was trimmed by 6 bases and J by 7 bases, leaving 13 bases between them. Germline CDR1 is MNHEY and CDR2 is SVGEGT. This CDR3 region has 12 residues.

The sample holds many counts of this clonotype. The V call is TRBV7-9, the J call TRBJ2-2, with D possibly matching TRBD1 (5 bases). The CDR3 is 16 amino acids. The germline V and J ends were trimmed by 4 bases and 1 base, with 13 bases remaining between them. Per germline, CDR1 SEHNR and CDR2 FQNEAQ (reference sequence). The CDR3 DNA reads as TGTGCCAGCAGCTCGTCAGGGTCGGGGAACACCGGGGAGCTGTTTTTT. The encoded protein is CASSSSGSGNTGELFF.

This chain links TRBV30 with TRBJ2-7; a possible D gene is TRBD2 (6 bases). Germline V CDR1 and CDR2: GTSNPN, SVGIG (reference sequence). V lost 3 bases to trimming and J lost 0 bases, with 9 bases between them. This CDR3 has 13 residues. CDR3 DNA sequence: TGTGCCTGGAGAGCGCGGGGCTCCTACGAGCAGTACTTC. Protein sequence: CAWRARGSYEQYF.

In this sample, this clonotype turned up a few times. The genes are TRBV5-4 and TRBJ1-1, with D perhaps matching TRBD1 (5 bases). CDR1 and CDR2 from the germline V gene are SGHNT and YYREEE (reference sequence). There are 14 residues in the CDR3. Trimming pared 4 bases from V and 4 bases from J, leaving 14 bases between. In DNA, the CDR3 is TGTGCCAGCAGCACCGGGGGTGGCGCCACTGAAGCTTTCTTT. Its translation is CASSTGGGATEAFF.

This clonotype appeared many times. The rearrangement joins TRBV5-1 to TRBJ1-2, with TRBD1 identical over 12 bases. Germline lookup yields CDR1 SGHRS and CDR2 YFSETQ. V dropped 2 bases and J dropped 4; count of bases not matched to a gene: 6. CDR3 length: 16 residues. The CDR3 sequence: CASSLTGTGGSYGYTF. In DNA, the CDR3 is TGCGCCAGCAGCTTAACCGGGACAGGGGGCAGCTATGGCTACACCTTC.

CDR3 region: CASSYGDGGEGSTEAFF. DNA of the CDR3: TGTGCCAGCAGTTACGGGGACGGAGGGGAGGGGAGCACTGAAGCTTTCTTT. The rearrangement joins TRBV6-2 or TRBV6-3 to TRBJ1-1, with D possibly matching TRBD1 (5 bases). This CDR3 is 17 amino acids long. The ends were cut back, 2 bases at V and 4 bases at J, with 20 bases in the middle. Germline V gene lookup returns CDR1 MNHEY and CDR2 SVGEGT.

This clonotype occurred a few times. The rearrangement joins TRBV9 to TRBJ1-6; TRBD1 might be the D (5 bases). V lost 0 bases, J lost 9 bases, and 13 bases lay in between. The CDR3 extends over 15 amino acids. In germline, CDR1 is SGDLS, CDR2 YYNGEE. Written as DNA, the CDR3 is TGTGCCAGCAGCGTAGAAGGGACCCTGGGTTCACCCCTCCACTTT. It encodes CASSVEGTLGSPLHF. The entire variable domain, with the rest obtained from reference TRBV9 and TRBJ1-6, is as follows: DSGVTQTPKHLITATGQRVTLRCSPRSGDLSVYWYQQSLDQGLQFLIQYYNGEERAKGNILERFSAQQFPDLHSELNLSSLELGDSALYFCASSVEGTLGSPLHFGNGTRLTVT.

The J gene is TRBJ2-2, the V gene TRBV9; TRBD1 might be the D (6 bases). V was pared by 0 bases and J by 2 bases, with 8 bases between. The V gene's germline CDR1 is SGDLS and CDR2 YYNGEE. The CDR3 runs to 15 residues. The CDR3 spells CASSVEGHNTGELFF. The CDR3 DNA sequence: TGTGCCAGCAGCGTAGAGGGACACAACACCGGGGAGCTGTTTTTT.

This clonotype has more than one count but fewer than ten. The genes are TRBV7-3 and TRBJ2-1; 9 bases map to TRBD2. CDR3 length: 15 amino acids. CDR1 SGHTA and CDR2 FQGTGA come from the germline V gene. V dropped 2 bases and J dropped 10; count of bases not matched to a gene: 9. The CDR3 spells CASSLYSGRLGEQFF. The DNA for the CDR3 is TGTGCCAGCAGCTTATATAGCGGGAGATTGGGGGAGCAGTTCTTC.